This TCR beta chain was found in a study of OX40 agonist ivuxolimab in advanced cancers. The wider study: Ivuxolimab doses were 0.01, 0.1, 0.3, 1.5, 3 or 10 mg/kg every 2 weeks.

Sequencing was performed with immunoSEQ multiplex PCR; in TCRdb, only in-frame clones are kept and a portion is missing. The data contain under 100,000 clones, roughly 80% of them singletons. V dropped 5 bases and J dropped 1 base, with 6 bases sitting between them. This CDR3 is built from 13 residues. The germline gives CDR1 KGHSH, CDR2 LQKENI. The J gene is TRBJ1-5, the V gene TRBV18, with a possible D match to TRBD1 (5 bases). The clonotype comes from an adult with an advanced solid tumor such as melanoma, head and neck, liver or kidney cancer. This sample comprised CD4+ or CD8+ T cells sorted from blood, obtained in a trial of the OX40 agonist ivuxolimab. The CDR3 here is CASSRDSNQPQHF. The CDR3 DNA follows: TGTGCCAGCTCAAGGGACAGCAATCAGCCCCAGCATTTT.